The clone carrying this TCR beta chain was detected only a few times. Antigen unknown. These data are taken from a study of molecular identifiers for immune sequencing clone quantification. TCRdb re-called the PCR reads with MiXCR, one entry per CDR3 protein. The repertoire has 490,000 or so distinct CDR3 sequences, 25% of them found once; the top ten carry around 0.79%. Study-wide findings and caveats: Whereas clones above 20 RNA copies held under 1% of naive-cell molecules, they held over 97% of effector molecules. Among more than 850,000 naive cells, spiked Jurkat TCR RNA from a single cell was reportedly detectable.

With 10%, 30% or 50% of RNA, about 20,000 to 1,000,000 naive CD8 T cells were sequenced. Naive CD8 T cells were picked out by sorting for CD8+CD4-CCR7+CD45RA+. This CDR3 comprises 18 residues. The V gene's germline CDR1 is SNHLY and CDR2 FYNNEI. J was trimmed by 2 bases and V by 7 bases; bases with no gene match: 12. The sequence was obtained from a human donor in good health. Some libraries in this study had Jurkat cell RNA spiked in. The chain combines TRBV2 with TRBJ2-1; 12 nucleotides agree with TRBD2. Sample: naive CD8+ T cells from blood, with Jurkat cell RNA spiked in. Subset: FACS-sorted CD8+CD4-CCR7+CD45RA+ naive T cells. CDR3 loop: CASTMALAGGPPYNEQFF. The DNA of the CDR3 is TGTGCCAGCACGATGGCACTAGCGGGAGGACCCCCCTACAATGAGCAGTTCTTC.